A selection of T cell receptor beta chains follows, all from one sample in a study of T cell responses to AZD1222 COVID-19 vaccine. The table came from immunoSEQ multiplex PCR; TCRdb's copy has only in-frame clones and leaves some out. This sample has roughly 95,000 clones, with 88% found just once. Source: peripheral blood, taken on day 0 of AZD1222 vaccination. These receptors came from an adult in good health. Each CDR3 is given with its conserved first and last residue. D genes are given only for firm matches. Some rows have no size entry. The others give once, few or many, or a class for an expanded clone.

J gene,clone size,D gene,V gene,CDR3 DNA,CDR3 protein
TRBJ1-5,once,NA,TRBV5-8,TGTGCCAGCAGATTCCACAGGGACCATCAGCCCCAGCATTTT,CASRFHRDHQPQHF
TRBJ1-1,NA,NA,TRBV18,TGTGCCAGCTCAGTCAGTACAGGGCTCCGGGGCACTGAAGCTTTCTTT,CASSVSTGLRGTEAFF
TRBJ2-7,once,NA,TRBV5-1,TGCGCCAGCAGCTTGGACAGACTCTCCTACGAGCAGTACTTC,CASSLDRLSYEQYF
TRBJ2-3,NA,NA,TRBV7-9,TGTGCCAGCAGCTTCGAGGGACTCCGCGCAGATACGCAGTATTTT,CASSFEGLRADTQYF
TRBJ1-2,NA,NA,TRBV27,TGTGCCAGCAGTTTAGACGCGGGCACCCTACCACATGGCTACACCTTC,CASSLDAGTLPHGYTF
TRBJ2-2,NA,TRBD2,TRBV19,TGTGCCAGTACCGCCTCGACTAGCGTATTCACCGGGGAGCTGTTTTTT,CASTASTSVFTGELFF
TRBJ2-7,NA,TRBD1,TRBV18,TGTGCCAGCTCACCTAGGACAGGGGTCGTGCAGTACTTC,CASSPRTGVVQYF
TRBJ1-5,NA,NA,TRBV19,TGTGCCAGTAGTATAGATCAAACAGGGTTAAATCAGCCCCAGCATTTT,CASSIDQTGLNQPQHF
TRBJ1-2,NA,NA,TRBV12-3/TRBV12-4,TGTGCCAGCAGTGATACAGCTAACTATGGCTACACCTTC,CASSDTANYGYTF
TRBJ1-4,NA,NA,TRBV30,TGTGCCTGGAGAAAGTTCGCGACAGTCTCAATCGAAAAACTGTTTTTT,CAWRKFATVSIEKLFF
TRBJ1-1,NA,NA,TRBV18,TGTGCCAGCTCACCCACGGCGGGGGACACTGAAGCTTTCTTT,CASSPTAGDTEAFF
TRBJ1-4,NA,NA,TRBV4-2,TGTGCCAGCAGCCTGGTCGACACCGGGGATGAAAAACTGTTTTTT,CASSLVDTGDEKLFF
TRBJ1-3,NA,NA,TRBV28,TGTGCCAGCATCGGGCAGGCCTCTGGAAACACCATATATTTT,CASIGQASGNTIYF
TRBJ2-1,NA,NA,TRBV2,TGTGCCAGCAGTGTCAATGAGCAGTTCTTC,CASSVNEQFF
TRBJ2-5,NA,TRBD1,TRBV4-3,TGCGCCAGCAGCCAAGATCCACAGGGGCGGACCCAGTACTTC,CASSQDPQGRTQYF
TRBJ1-1,NA,TRBD1,TRBV19,TGTGCCAGTAGTAGGGCCCGGACAGGGTCTTACACTGAAGCTTTCTTT,CASSRARTGSYTEAFF
TRBJ1-4,NA,NA,TRBV5-5,TGTGCCAGCAGCTATCCGGGGGGTAATGAAAAACTGTTTTTT,CASSYPGGNEKLFF
TRBJ1-1,NA,NA,TRBV18,TGTGCCAGCTCACCCACAACCAACACTGAAGCTTTCTTT,CASSPTTNTEAFF
TRBJ1-2,NA,TRBD1,TRBV27,TGTGCCAGCAGCCAAGCGCCGGGTGGCGGACAGGAGTTCTATGGCTACACCTTC,CASSQAPGGGQEFYGYTF
TRBJ1-3,NA,TRBD1,TRBV18,TGTGCCAGCTCACTTACAGGGGCTGGAAACACCATATATTTT,CASSLTGAGNTIYF
TRBJ1-2,NA,NA,TRBV30,TGTGCCTGGAGTTCGGACCCGAACTATGGCTACACCTTC,CAWSSDPNYGYTF
TRBJ2-6,NA,NA,TRBV6-5,TGTGCCAGCAGACACGAAATCTCTGGGGCCAACGTCCTGACTTTC,CASRHEISGANVLTF
TRBJ2-6,NA,TRBD1,TRBV29-1,TGCAGCGTTGAAATCCGGGACAGGGGGACCCCTGGGGCCAACGTCCTGACTTTC,CSVEIRDRGTPGANVLTF
TRBJ1-5,NA,NA,TRBV12-3/TRBV12-4,TGTGCCAGCGGACCAGGGGATCAGCCCCAGCATTTT,CASGPGDQPQHF
TRBJ1-1,NA,TRBD1,TRBV6-5,TGTGCCAGCAGTCCTCGGGACAGGGCATACACTGAAGCTTTCTTT,CASSPRDRAYTEAFF
TRBJ2-6,NA,NA,TRBV1,TGCACCAGCAGGAGTCGGGCCAACGTCCTGACTTTC,CTSRSRANVLTF
TRBJ1-1,NA,TRBD1,TRBV19,TGTGCCACGACAGGGACGTACACTGAAGCTTTCTTT,CATTGTYTEAFF
TRBJ2-5,NA,TRBD1,TRBV7-9,TGTGCCAGCAGTCGGACAGGACTAGAGACCCAGTACTTC,CASSRTGLETQYF
TRBJ2-2,NA,TRBD1,TRBV28,TGTGCCAGCAGGGACAGGGGTAACACCGGGGAGCTGTTTTTT,CASRDRGNTGELFF
TRBJ1-5,NA,NA,TRBV6-5,TGTGCCAGCAGCCGGGGACACCTTGATCAGCCCCAGCATTTT,CASSRGHLDQPQHF
TRBJ2-5,NA,NA,TRBV7-3,TGTGCCAGCAGCTTAACAGTTCGGGGAGAGACCCAGTACTTC,CASSLTVRGETQYF
TRBJ2-7,NA,TRBD1,TRBV4-2,TGTGCCAGCAGCCAAGATTATGGACAGGCCCAGTACTTC,CASSQDYGQAQYF
TRBJ1-1,NA,NA,TRBV11-3,TGTGCCAGCAGCTTACAGGACGGACAAGCTTTCTTT,CASSLQDGQAFF
TRBJ2-1,NA,NA,TRBV24-1,TGTGCCACCAGTTCAGGAGAAGATTCGGCTGAGCAGTTCTTC,CATSSGEDSAEQFF
TRBJ1-4,NA,NA,TRBV7-8,TGTGCCAGCAGCCCAAGTTGGGGGAGCGGAATTGAAAAACTGTTTTTT,CASSPSWGSGIEKLFF
TRBJ2-1,NA,TRBD2,TRBV27,TGTGCCAGCAGTCGCGGGACTAGCGGATACAATGAGCAGTTCTTC,CASSRGTSGYNEQFF
TRBJ2-5,NA,TRBD1,TRBV10-3,TGTGCCATCAAGGGACAGGGGATCCAAGAGACCCAGTACTTC,CAIKGQGIQETQYF
TRBJ1-6,NA,TRBD1,TRBV6-7,TGTGCCAGCAGCATTCTGGACAGGGGGCAATCACCCCTCCACTTT,CASSILDRGQSPLHF
TRBJ1-3,NA,TRBD1,TRBV3-1/TRBV3-2,TGTGCCAGCCCCGGGGGACAGGGGATACGAACCATATATTTT,CASPGGQGIRTIYF
TRBJ1-1,NA,NA,TRBV14,TGTGCCAGCAGCCAAGATGATGGGGGGCCCACTGAAGCTTTCTTT,CASSQDDGGPTEAFF
TRBJ2-7,NA,NA,TRBV30,TGTGCCAGAAAAGACAGCCTCCTCTCCTACGAGCAGTACTTC,CARKDSLLSYEQYF
TRBJ1-3,NA,TRBD1,TRBV4-2,TGTGCCAGCAGCCAAACCAGGGGGGGGTCTGGAAACACCATATATTTT,CASSQTRGGSGNTIYF
TRBJ1-1,NA,NA,TRBV5-1,TGCGCCAGCGAAAACCCGGGTGGCCGTGAAGCTTTCTTT,CASENPGGREAFF
TRBJ2-6,NA,NA,TRBV5-1,TGCGCCAGCAGCTTGGGACAGAGCTCTGGGGCCAACGTCCTGACTTTC,CASSLGQSSGANVLTF